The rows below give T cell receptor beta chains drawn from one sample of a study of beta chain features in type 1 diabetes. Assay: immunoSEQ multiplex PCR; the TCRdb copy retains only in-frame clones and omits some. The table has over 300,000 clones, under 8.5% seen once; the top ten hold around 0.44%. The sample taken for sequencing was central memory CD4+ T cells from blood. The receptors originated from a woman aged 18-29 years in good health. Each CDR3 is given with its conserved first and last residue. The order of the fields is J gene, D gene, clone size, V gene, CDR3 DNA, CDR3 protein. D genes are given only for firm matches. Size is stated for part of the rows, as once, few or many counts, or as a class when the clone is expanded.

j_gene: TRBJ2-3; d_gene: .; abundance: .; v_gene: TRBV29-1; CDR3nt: TGCAGCGTTGCCACGGGAGATACGCAGTATTTT; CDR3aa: CSVATGDTQYF
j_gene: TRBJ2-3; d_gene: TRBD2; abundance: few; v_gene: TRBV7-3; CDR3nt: TGTGCCAGCAGCCCCCATCAGCGGGAGATAGATACGCAGTATTTT; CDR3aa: CASSPHQREIDTQYF
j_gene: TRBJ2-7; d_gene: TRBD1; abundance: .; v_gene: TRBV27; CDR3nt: TGTGCCAGCAGTTTCGCAGGGGGCCTCACCTACGAGCAGTACTTC; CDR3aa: CASSFAGGLTYEQYF
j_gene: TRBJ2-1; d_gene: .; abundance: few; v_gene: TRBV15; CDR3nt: TGTGCCACCAGCACGTACGGGGACCACCCTAGGCCGAATGAGCAGTTCTTC; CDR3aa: CATSTYGDHPRPNEQFF
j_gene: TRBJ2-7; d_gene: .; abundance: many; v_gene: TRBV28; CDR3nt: TGTGCCAGCAGTCCCCGGGAACCCCCTTCCGCCGAGCAGTACTTC; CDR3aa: CASSPREPPSAEQYF
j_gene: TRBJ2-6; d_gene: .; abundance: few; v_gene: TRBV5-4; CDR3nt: TGTGCCAGCAGCTTGGTTCGCGGCGTATCTGGGGCCAACGTCCTGACTTTC; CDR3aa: CASSLVRGVSGANVLTF
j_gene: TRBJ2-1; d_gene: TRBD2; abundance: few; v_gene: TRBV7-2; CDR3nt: TGTGCCAGCAGCTTAGCTAGCGGGAGCCCGGTAAACAATGAGCAGTTCTTC; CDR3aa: CASSLASGSPVNNEQFF
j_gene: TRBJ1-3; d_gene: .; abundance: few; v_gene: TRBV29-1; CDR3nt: TGCAGCGTCCGTAAAGGGTCGGGAAACACCATATATTTT; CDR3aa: CSVRKGSGNTIYF
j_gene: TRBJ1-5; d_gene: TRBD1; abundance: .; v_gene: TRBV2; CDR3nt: TGTGCCAGCAGGGCCGGGACAGCCTTCAATCAGCCCCAGCATTTT; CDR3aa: CASRAGTAFNQPQHF
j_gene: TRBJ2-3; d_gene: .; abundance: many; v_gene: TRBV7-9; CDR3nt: TGTGCCAGCAGCTTAGGCACAGATACGCAGTATTTT; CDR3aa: CASSLGTDTQYF
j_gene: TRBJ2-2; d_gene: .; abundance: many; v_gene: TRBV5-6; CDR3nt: TGTGCCAGCAGCTTCCAGAACACCGGGGAGCTGTTTTTT; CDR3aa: CASSFQNTGELFF
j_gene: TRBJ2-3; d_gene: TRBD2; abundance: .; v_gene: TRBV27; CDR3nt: TGTGCCAGCAGTTTATCGAGGTGGACTAGTCTAACCACAGATACGCAGTATTTT; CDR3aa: CASSLSRWTSLTTDTQYF
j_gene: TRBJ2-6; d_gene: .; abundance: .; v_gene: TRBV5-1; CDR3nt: TGCGCCAGCAGCCCGGACGCAAACTCTGGGGCCAACGTCCTGACTTTC; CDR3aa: CASSPDANSGANVLTF
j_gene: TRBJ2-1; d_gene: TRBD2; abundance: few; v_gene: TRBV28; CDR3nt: TGTGCCAGCAGTGCGGGACTAGCGGGAGGGAATGAGCAGTTCTTC; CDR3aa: CASSAGLAGGNEQFF